The T cell receptor (beta chain) under discussion was sequenced for a study of vaccination and CD4 T cells after COVID-19. Study results and limitations: Researchers report that a median approximately 86% of reactive clones in convalescent patients surfaced only post-vaccination.

Oncomine TCR Beta short-read sequencing was applied to DNA from cultured CD4+ T cells. Researchers extracted genomic DNA from CD4+ T cells that had been cultured. TCRdb recomputed calls from the PCR reads with MiXCR, one row per CDR3 protein. There are about 18,000 distinct CDR3 sequences in the sample; around 45% occur only once, and 7.2% lies in the top ten. A word on this clonotype: Its antigen is unidentified.

CDR1 and CDR2 from the germline V gene are MNHNS and SASEGT. The CDR3 covers 15 residues. V dropped 2 bases and J dropped 3 bases, with 14 bases sitting between them. Specified treatment: approximately 11-day PBMC culture with coronavirus spike peptide pools or control peptides (ViraFEST assay). TCR sequencing followed the expansion of antigen-specific T cells with peptide pools in ViraFEST. This material consisted of CD4+ T cells from blood, cultured in vitro, taken after SARS-CoV-2 vaccination. V is TRBV6-1 and J is TRBJ2-7, with a tentative D call TRBD2 (6 bases). The receptor comes from a human donor who had recovered from COVID-19. Here the CDR3 reads CASSERLEFFYEQYF. DNA for the CDR3: TGTGCCAGCAGTGAACGACTAGAATTCTTCTACGAGCAGTACTTC.